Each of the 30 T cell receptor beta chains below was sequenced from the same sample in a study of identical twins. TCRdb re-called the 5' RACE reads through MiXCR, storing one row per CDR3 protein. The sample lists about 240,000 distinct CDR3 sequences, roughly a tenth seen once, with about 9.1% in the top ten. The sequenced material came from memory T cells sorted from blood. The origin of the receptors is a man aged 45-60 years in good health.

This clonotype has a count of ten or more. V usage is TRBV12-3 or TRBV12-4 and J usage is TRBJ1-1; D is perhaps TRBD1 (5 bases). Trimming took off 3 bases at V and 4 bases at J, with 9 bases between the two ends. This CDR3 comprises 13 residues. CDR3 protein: CASSFAGPTEAFF. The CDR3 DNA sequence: TGTGCCAGCAGTTTTGCGGGGCCCACTGAAGCTTTCTTT.

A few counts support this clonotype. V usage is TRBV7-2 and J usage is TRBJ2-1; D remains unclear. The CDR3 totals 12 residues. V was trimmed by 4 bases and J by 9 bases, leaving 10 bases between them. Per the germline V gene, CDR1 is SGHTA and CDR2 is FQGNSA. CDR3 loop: CASSWAAREQFF. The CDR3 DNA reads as TGTGCCAGCAGCTGGGCAGCGCGTGAGCAGTTCTTC. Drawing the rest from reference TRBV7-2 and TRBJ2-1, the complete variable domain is GAGVSQSPSNKVTEKGKDVELRCDPISGHTALYWYRQSLGQGLEFLIYFQGNSAPDKSGLPSDRFSAERTGGSVSTLTIQRTQQEDSAVYLCASSWAAREQFFGPGTRLTVL.

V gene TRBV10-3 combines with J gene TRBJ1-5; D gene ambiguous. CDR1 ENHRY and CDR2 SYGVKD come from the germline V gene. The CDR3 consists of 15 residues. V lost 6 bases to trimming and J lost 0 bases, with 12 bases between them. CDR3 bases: TGTGCCATCAGAGATAACAGCAATAGCAATCAGCCCCAGCATTTT. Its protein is CAIRDNSNSNQPQHF.

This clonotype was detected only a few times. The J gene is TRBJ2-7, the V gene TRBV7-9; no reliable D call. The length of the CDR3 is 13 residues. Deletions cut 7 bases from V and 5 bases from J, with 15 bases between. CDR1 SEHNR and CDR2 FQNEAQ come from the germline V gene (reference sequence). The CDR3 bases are TGTGCCAGCAACCTTTTTACTGGCCACGAGCAGTACTTC. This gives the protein CASNLFTGHEQYF.

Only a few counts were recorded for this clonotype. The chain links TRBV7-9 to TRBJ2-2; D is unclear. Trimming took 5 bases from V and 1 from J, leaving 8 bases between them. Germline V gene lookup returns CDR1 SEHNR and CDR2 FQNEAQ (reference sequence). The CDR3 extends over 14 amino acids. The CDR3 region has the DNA TGTGCCAGCAGCCAGCTACAGAACACCGGGGAGCTGTTTTTT. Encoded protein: CASSQLQNTGELFF.

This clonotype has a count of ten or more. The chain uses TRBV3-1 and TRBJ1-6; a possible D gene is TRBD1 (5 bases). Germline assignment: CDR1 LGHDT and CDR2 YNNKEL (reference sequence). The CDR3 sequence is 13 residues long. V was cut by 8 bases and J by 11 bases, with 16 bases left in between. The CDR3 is CASGTGGTAPLHF. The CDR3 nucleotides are TGTGCCAGCGGGACCGGAGGGACGGCACCCCTCCACTTT. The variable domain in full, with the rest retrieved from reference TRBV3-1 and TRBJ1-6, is DTAVSQTPKYLVTQMGNDKSIKCEQNLGHDTMYWYKQDSKKFLKIMFSYNNKELIINETVPNRFSPKSPDKAHLNLHINSLELGDSAVYFCASGTGGTAPLHFGNGTRLTVT.

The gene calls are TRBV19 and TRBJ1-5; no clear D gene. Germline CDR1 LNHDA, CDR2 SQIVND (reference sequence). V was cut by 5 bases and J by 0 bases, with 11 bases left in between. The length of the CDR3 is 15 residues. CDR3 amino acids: CASSVPRPSNQPQHF. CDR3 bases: TGTGCCAGTAGTGTCCCAAGGCCTAGCAATCAGCCCCAGCATTTT.

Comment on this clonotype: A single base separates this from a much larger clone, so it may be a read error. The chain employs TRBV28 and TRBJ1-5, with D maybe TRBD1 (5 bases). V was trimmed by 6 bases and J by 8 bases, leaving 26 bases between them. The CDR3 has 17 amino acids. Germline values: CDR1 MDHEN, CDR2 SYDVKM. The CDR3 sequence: CASRPGDSFWGREPQHF. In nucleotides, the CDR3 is TGTGCCAGCAGGCCAGGTGACAGTTTCTGGGGCCGGGAGCCCCAGCATTTT.

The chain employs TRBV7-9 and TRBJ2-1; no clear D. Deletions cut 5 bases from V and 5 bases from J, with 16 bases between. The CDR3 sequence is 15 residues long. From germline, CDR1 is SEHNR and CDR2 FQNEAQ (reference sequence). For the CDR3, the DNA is TGTGCCAGCAGCCCCATTGCTGCATCCCACAATGAGCAGTTCTTC. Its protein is CASSPIAASHNEQFF.

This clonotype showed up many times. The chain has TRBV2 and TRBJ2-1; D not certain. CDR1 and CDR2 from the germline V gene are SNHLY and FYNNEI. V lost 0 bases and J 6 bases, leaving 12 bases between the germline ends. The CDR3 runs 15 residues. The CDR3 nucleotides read TGTGCCAGCAGTGAAGCGCAAAACTTCGGCAATGAGCAGTTCTTC. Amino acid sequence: CASSEAQNFGNEQFF.

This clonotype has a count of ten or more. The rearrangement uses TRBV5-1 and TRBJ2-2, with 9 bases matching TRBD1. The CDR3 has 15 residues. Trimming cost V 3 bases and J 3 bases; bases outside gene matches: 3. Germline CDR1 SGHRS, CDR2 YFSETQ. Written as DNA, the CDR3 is TGCGCCAGCAGCTCGCGGGACAGGGACACCGGGGAGCTGTTTTTT. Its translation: CASSSRDRDTGELFF.

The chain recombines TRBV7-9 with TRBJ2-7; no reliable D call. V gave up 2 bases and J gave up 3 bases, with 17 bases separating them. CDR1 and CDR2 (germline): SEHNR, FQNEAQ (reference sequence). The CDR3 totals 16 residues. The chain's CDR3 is CASSLSYRHWNYEQYF. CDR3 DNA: TGTGCCAGCAGCTTAAGTTATAGGCATTGGAACTACGAGCAGTACTTC.

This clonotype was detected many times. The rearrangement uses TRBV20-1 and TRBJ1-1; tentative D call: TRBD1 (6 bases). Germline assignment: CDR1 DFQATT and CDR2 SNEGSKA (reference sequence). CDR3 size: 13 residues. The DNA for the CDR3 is TGCAGAGGGTCGGGACAAATGAACACTGAAGCTTTCTTT. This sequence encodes CRGSGQMNTEAFF.

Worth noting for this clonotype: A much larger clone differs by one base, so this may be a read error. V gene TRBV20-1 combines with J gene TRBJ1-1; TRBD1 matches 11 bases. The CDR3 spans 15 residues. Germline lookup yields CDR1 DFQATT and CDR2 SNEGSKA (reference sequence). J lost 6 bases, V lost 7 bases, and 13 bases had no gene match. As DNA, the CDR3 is TGCAGTGTTCCCCACCGGACAGGGGGCAGCGCTGAAGCTTTCTTT. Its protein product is CSVPHRTGGSAEAFF.

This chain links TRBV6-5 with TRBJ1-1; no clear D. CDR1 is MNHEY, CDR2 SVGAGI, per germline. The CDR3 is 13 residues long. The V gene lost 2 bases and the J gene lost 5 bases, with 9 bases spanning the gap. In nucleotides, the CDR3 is TGTGCCAGCAGTTACGACCTGGGGACTGAAGCTTTCTTT. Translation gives CASSYDLGTEAFF.

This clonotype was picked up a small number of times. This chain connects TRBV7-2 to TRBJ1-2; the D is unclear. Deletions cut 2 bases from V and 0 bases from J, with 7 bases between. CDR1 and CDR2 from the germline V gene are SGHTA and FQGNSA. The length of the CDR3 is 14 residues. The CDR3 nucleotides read TGTGCCAGCAGCTTACGGGTTTCTAACTATGGCTACACCTTC. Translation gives CASSLRVSNYGYTF.

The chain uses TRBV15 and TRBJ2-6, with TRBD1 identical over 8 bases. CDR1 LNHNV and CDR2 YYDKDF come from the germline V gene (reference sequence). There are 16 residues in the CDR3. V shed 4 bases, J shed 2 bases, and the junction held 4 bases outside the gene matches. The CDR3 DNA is TGTGCCACCAGCAACCTGGACAGGGCTGGGGCCAACGTCCTGACTTTC. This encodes CATSNLDRAGANVLTF. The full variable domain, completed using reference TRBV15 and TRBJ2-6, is DAMVIQNPRYQVTQFGKPVTLSCSQTLNHNVMYWYQQKSSQAPKLLFHYYDKDFNNEADTPDNFQSRRPNTSFCFLDIRSPGLGDTAMYLCATSNLDRAGANVLTFGAGSRLTVL.

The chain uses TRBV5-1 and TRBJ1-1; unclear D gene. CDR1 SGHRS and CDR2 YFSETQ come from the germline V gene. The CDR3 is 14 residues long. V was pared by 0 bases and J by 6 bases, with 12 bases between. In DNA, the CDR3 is TGCGCCAGCAGCTTGGATCACAGAAACCCTGAAGCTTTCTTT. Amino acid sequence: CASSLDHRNPEAFF.

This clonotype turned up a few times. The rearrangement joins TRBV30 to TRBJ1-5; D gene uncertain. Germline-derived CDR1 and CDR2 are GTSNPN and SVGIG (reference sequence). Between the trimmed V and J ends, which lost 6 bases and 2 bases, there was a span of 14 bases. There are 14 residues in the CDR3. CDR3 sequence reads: CACSAGSGNQPQHF. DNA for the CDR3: TGTGCCTGCTCGGCGGGTAGCGGCAATCAGCCCCAGCATTTT.

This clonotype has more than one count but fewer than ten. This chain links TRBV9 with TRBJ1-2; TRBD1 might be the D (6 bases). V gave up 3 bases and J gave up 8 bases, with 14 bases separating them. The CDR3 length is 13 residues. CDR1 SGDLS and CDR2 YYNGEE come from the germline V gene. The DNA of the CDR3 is TGTGCCAGCAGCGCCCTAGGGGGAGGCGGCTACACCTTC. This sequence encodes CASSALGGGGYTF.

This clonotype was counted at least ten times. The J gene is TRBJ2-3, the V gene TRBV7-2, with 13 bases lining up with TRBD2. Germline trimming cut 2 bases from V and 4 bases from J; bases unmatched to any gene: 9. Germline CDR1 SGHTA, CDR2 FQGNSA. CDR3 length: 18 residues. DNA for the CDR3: TGTGCCAGCAGCTTAACGCACCAACTAGCGGGGGGGCCAGATACGCAGTATTTT. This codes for CASSLTHQLAGGPDTQYF.

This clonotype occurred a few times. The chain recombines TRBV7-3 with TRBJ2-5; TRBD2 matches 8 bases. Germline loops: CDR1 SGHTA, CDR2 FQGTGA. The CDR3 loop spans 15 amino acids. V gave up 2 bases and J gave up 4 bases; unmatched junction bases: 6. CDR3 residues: CASSLYGSGGETQYF. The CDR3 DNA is TGTGCCAGCAGCTTATACGGGAGCGGGGGAGAGACCCAGTACTTC.

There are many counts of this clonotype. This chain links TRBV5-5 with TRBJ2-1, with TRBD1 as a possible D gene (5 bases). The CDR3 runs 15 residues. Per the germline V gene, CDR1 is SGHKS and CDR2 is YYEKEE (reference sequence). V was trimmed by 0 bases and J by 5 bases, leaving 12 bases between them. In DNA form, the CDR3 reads TGTGCCAGCAGCTTGGTTTCTCGACAGAACAATGAGCAGTTCTTC. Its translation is CASSLVSRQNNEQFF.

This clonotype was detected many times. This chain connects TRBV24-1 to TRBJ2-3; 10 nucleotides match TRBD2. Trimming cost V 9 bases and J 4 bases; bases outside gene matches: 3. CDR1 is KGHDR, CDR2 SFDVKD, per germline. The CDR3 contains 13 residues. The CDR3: CATSSGSPDTQYF. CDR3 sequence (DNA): TGTGCCACCTCTAGCGGGAGTCCAGATACGCAGTATTTT.

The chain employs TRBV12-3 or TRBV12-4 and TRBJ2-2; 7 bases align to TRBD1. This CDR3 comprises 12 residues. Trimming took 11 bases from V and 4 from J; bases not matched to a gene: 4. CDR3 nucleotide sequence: TGTGCCTACAACAGGGGCACCGGGGAGCTGTTTTTT. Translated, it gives CAYNRGTGELFF.

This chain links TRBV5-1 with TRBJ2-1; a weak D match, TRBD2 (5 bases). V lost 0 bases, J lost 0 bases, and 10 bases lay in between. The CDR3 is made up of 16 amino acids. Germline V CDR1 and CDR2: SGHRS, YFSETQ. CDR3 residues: CASSLVGTSSYNEQFF. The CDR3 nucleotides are TGCGCCAGCAGCTTGGTAGGTACTAGCTCCTACAATGAGCAGTTCTTC.

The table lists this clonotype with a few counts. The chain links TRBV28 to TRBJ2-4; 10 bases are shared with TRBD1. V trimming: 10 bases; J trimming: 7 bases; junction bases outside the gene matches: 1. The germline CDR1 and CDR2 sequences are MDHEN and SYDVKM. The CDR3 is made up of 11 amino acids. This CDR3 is CATGQGNIQYF. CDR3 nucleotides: TGTGCCACGGGACAGGGGAACATTCAGTACTTC. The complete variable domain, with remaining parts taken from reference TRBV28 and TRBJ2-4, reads DVKVTQSSRYLVKRTGEKVFLECVQDMDHENMFWYRQDPGLGLRLIYFSYDVKMKEKGDIPEGYSVSREKKERFSLILESASTNQTSMYLCATGQGNIQYFGAGTRLSVL.

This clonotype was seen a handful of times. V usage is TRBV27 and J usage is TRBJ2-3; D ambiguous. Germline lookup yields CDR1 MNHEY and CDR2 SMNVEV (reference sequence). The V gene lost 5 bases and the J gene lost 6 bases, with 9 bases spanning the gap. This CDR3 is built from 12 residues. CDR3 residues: CASSQTFDTQYF. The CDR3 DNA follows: TGTGCCAGCAGTCAAACATTCGATACGCAGTATTTT.

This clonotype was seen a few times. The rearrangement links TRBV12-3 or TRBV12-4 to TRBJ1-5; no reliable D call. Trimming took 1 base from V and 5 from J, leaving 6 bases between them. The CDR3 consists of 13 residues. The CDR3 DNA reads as TGTGCCAGCAGTTTAGTGGAGTATCAGCCCCAGCATTTT. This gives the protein CASSLVEYQPQHF.

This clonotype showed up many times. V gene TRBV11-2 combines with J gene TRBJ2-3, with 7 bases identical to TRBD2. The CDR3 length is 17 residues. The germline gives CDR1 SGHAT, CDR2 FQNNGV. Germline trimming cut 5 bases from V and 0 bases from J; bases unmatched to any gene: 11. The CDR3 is CASSPPWLLASTDTQYF. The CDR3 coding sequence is TGTGCCAGCAGCCCCCCCTGGTTACTAGCGAGCACAGATACGCAGTATTTT.